This T cell receptor (beta chain) comes out of a study of blood T cell repertoires in COVID-19. Germline V CDR1 and CDR2: MNHEY, SVGAGI. This CDR3 region has 15 residues. Trimming removed 5 bases from V and 6 bases from J; junction bases left unmatched: 7. Sequencing used immunoSEQ multiplex PCR; TCRdb keeps in-frame clones, though not all of them. The table records fewer than 75,000 clones, 65% to 85% of them present only once. This clonotype originated in a man aged 60 to 75 with acute or convalescent COVID-19. The sample was peripheral blood. The V call is TRBV6-5, the J call TRBJ2-1, with 10 nucleotides matching TRBD2. The CDR3 spells CASSTMSGGANEQFF. DNA of the CDR3: TGTGCCAGCAGTACGATGAGCGGGGGGGCCAATGAGCAGTTCTTC.